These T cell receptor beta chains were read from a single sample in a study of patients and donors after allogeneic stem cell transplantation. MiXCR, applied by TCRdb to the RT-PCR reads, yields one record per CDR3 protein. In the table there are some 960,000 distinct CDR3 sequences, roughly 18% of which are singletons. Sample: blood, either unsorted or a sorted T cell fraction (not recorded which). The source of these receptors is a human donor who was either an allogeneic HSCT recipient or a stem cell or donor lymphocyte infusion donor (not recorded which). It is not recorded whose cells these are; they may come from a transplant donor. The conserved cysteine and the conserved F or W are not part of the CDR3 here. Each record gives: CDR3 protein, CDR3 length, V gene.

SARDGQVSNTGELF 14 TRBV20-1
ASKLGYEQY 9 TRBV25-1
ATSDSGTGDFYSNQPQH 17 TRBV24-1
SARDSNTDTQY 11 TRBV20-1
ASSQLAGSYNEQF 13 TRBV7-9
ASSLGYGEEENIQY 14 TRBV7-3
ASSPGTSGSGLY 12 TRBV9
ASSLDSGAQF 10 TRBV7-2
ASSLVSQGAYTEAF 14 TRBV5-1
ASRDRTNSYNEQF 13 TRBV5-1
ASSTQSSSGNTIY 13 TRBV7-2
ASSFIVLGENTEAF 14 TRBV5-1
ASRPTAQETQY 11 TRBV5-1
ASSKKPETQY 10 TRBV7-2
ASSFLAESYNEQF 13 TRBV5-1
ASSIITGGNTIY 12 TRBV12-3/TRBV12-4
SVVARSVTEAF 11 TRBV29-1
ASSLTAEGAYEQY 13 TRBV27
ASSVSMGAGGNQPQH 15 TRBV19
AIGGGGVAYGYT 12 TRBV10-3
SVSWTATETQY 11 TRBV29-1
ASSSQGQGAKNIQY 14 TRBV28
ATSDLGSSPTNTGELF 16 TRBV24-1
ASSFVGGSGNTIY 13 TRBV27
ASSSIETGDTSTDTQY 16 TRBV12-3/TRBV12-4
ASSLLGGIGSGANVLT 16 TRBV4-1
ASRGLGQASQPQH 13 TRBV6-1
ASSLGSFDEQF 11 TRBV12-3/TRBV12-4
ASSPRQGGEGYT 12 TRBV12-3/TRBV12-4
ASGRALGYEQY 11 TRBV7-2
ASSPRANSPLH 11 TRBV11-3
SVRDRGRYEQY 11 TRBV29-1
ASSFGTRYEQY 11 TRBV7-2
ASSSRRDGYGQPQH 14 TRBV7-8
AIRNLTWDLANTGELF 16 TRBV10-3
ASSPRLPTDGFDEAF 15 TRBV18
ATRKTARGDQETQY 14 TRBV15
ASSQEKGKGSPLH 13 TRBV4-3
ASSLSRGLQGNNEKLF 16 TRBV12-3/TRBV12-4
ATSETSGTEQY 11 TRBV24-1
SVEQEVVADTQY 12 TRBV29-1
ASSQVGGTTEAF 12 TRBV3-1
ASSNRTINTGELF 13 TRBV5-1
ASSSTSGKYNEQF 13 TRBV7-3
ASCGSGSYGTGELF 14 TRBV27
SASVSVRSNQPQH 13 TRBV20-1
ASSPLTGGTGELF 13 TRBV5-1
ASSGLAGGIGELF 13 TRBV9
ASSYGLHNEQF 11 TRBV6-2/TRBV6-3
AISPRRGGEETQY 13 TRBV10-3